This T cell receptor beta chain emerged from a study of blood T cells in healthy people across ages. Regarding the study as a whole: Without sorted subsets, naive and antigen-experienced compartments could not be conclusively compared.

This clonotype has a handful of counts. Its target is unknown. Sample-barcoded 5' priming and a J-beta primer mix drove a second PCR of about 6 to 11 cycles. TCRdb reprocessed the 5' RACE reads via MiXCR and lists one record per CDR3 protein. Of hundreds of thousands of distinct CDR3 sequences in the sample, roughly 41% were seen once. The sample providers were healthy Caucasian people from Russia, aged roughly 6 to 95. This CDR3 has 13 residues. The germline gives CDR1 DFQATT, CDR2 SNEGSKA (reference sequence). Trimming stripped 6 bases from V and 0 bases from J, with 11 bases between. Sequenced: blood. The chain has TRBV20-1 and TRBJ1-1; D is uncertain. The receptor was derived from a woman aged 55-70 years in good health. The CDR3 nucleotides are TGCAGTGCCCCCGGACGGCTGAACACTGAAGCTTTCTTT. It codes for CSAPGRLNTEAFF.